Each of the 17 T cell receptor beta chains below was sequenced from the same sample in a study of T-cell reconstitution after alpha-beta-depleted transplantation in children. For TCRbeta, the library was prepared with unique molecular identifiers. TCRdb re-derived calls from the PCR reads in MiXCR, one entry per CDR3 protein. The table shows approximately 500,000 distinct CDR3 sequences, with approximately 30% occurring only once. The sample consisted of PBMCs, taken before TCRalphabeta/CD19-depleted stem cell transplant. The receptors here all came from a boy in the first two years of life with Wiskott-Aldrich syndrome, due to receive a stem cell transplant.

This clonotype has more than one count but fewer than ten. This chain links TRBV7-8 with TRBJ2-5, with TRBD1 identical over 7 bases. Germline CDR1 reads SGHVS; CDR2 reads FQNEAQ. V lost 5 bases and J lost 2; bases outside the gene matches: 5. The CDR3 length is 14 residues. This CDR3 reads CASSSPGGQETQYF. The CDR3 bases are TGTGCCAGCAGCAGCCCAGGGGGTCAAGAGACCCAGTACTTC.

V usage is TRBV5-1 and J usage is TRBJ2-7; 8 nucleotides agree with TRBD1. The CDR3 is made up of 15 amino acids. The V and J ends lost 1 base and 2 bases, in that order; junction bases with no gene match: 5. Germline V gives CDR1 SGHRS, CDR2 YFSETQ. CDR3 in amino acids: CASSLRQGRPYEQYF. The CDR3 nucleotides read TGCGCCAGCAGCTTGAGACAGGGGCGCCCCTACGAGCAGTACTTC.

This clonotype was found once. The DNA for the CDR3 is TGTGCCAGCAGTTCTACAGGGGGCGGAGAGCAGTTCTTC. This sequence encodes CASSSTGGGEQFF. The rearrangement uses TRBV2 and TRBJ2-1; the match to TRBD1 covers 9 bases. CDR3 length equals 13 residues. V was pared by 5 bases and J by 10 bases, with 6 bases of the junction left unmatched. CDR1 SNHLY and CDR2 FYNNEI come from the germline V gene. Combining the CDR3 with reference TRBV2 and TRBJ2-1 gives the whole variable domain EPEVTQTPSHQVTQMGQEVILRCVPISNHLYFYWYRQILGQKVEFLVSFYNNEISEKSEIFDDQFSVERPDGSNFTLKIRSTKLEDSAMYFCASSSTGGGEQFFGPGTRLTVL.

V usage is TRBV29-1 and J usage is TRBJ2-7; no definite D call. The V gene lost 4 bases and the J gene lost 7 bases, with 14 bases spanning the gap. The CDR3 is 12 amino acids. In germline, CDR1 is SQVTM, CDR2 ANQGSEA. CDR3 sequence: CSVGGLGWEQYF. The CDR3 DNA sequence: TGCAGCGTTGGTGGGCTCGGATGGGAGCAGTACTTC.

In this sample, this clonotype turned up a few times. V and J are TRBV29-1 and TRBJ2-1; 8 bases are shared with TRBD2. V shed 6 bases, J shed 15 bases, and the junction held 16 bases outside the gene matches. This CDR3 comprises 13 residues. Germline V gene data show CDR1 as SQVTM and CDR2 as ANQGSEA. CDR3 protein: CSVAHRPLAEPFF. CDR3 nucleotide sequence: TGCAGCGTAGCACACCGACCACTAGCGGAACCGTTCTTC.

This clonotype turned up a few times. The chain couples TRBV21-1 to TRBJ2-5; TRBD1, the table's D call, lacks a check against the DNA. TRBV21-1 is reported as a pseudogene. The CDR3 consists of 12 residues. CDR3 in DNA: TGTGCCAGCAAGGGTGGCGAAGAGACCCAGTACTTC. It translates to CASKGGEETQYF.

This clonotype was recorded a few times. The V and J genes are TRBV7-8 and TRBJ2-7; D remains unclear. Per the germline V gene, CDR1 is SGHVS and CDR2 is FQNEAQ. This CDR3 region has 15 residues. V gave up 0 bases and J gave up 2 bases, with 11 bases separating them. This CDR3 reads CASSLALGRAYEQYF. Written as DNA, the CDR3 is TGTGCCAGCAGCTTAGCGCTCGGGCGCGCCTACGAGCAGTACTTC.

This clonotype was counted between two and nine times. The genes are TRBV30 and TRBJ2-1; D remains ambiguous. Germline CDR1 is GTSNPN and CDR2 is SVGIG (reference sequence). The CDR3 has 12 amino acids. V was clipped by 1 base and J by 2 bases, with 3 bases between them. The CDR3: CAWSDTYNEQFF. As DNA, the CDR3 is TGTGCCTGGAGTGATACCTACAATGAGCAGTTCTTC.

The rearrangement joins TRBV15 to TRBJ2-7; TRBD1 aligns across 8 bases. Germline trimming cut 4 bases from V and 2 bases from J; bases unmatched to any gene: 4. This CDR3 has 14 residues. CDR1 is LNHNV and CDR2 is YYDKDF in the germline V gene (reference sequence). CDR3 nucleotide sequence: TGTGCCACCAGCACGGGACAGGAGGCCTACGAGCAGTACTTC. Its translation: CATSTGQEAYEQYF.

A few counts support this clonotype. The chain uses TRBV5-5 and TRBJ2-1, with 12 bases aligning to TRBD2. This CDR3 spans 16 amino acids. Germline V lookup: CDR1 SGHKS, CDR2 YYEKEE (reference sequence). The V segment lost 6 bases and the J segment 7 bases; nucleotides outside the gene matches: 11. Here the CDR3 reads CASNDKLAGGENEQFF. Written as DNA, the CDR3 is TGTGCCAGCAATGACAAACTAGCGGGAGGAGAGAATGAGCAGTTCTTC.

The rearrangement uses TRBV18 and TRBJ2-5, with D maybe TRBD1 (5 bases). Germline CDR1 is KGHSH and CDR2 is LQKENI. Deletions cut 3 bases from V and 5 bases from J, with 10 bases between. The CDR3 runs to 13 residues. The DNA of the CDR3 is TGTGCCAGCTCACCCTATGCAGGGGAGACCCAGTACTTC. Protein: CASSPYAGETQYF.

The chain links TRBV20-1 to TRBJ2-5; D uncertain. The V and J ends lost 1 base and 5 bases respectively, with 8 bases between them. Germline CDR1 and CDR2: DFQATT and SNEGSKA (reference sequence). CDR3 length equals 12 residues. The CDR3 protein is CSARVGPETQYF. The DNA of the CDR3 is TGCAGTGCTAGAGTCGGGCCCGAGACCCAGTACTTC.

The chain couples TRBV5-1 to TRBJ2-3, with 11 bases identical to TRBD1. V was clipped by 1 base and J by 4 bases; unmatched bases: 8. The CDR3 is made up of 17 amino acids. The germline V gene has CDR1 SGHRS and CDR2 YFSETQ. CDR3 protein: CASSLFLGQGVPDTQYF. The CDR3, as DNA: TGCGCCAGCAGCTTGTTCCTGGGACAGGGGGTACCAGATACGCAGTATTTT.

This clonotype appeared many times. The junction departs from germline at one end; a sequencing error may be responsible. Here the CDR3 reads CASSFSGGSYNEQFF. DNA for the CDR3: TGTGCCAGCAGCTTCTCCGGGGGCTCCTACAATGAGCAGTTCTTC. The chain couples TRBV5-1 to TRBJ2-1; weak D call: TRBD2 (6 bases). The CDR3 is 15 amino acids. From germline, CDR1 is SGHRS and CDR2 YFSETQ.

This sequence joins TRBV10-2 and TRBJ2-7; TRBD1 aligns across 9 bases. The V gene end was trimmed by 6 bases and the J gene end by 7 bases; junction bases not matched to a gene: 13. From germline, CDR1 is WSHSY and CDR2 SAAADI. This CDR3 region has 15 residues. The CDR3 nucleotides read TGCGCCAGCAGGGAAAGGACAGGGGCCCGAGAGGAGCAGTACTTC. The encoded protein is CASRERTGAREEQYF.

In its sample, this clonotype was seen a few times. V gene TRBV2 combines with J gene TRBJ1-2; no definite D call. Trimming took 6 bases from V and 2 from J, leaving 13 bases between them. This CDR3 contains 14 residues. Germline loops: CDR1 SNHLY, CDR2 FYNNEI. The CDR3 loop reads CASSYVGTNYGYTF. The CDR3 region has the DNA TGTGCCAGCAGCTACGTTGGAACCAACTATGGCTACACCTTC.

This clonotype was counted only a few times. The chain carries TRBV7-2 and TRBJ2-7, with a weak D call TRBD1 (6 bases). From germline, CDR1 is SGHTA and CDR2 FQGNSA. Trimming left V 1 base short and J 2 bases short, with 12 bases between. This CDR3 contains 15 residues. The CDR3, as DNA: TGTGCCAGCAGCTTAGGCCAGGGGCTCCCCTACGAGCAGTACTTC. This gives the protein CASSLGQGLPYEQYF. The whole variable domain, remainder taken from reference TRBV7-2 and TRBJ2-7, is GAGVSQSPSNKVTEKGKDVELRCDPISGHTALYWYRQSLGQGLEFLIYFQGNSAPDKSGLPSDRFSAERTGGSVSTLTIQRTQQEDSAVYLCASSLGQGLPYEQYFGPGTRLTVT.